This entry lists 11 T cell receptor beta chains sequenced from one sample in a study of CD8 T cells in Susac syndrome. Random hexamers served to reverse transcribe about 0.5 to 1 ug RNA. Each CDR3 protein is one row after TCRdb ran MiXCR on the immunoSEQ multiplex PCR reads. The table shows fewer than 350,000 distinct CDR3 sequences, with roughly 94% occurring only once. The sequenced material came from CD4+ T cells from PBMCs. Receptor source: a human donor with multiple sclerosis.

The J gene is TRBJ1-2, the V gene TRBV3-1; D is ambiguous. Trimming removed 3 bases from V and 1 base from J, with 6 bases in between. CDR3 length: 13 residues. Germline assignment: CDR1 LGHDT and CDR2 YNNKEL (reference sequence). This chain's CDR3 is CASSQWNNYGYTF. The CDR3 DNA follows: TGTGCCAGCAGCCAGTGGAATAACTATGGCTACACCTTC.

The V call is TRBV5-1, the J call TRBJ2-7, with D possibly TRBD1 on 6 matching bases. Trimming took 3 bases from V and 1 from J, leaving 11 bases between them. This CDR3 is 14 amino acids long. The germline gives CDR1 SGHRS, CDR2 YFSETQ. The CDR3, as DNA: TGCGCCAGCAGCTGGACAGTCCCGTCCTACGAGCAGTACTTC. Its translation is CASSWTVPSYEQYF.

The CDR3 sequence: CASRGRVNEKLFF. As DNA, the CDR3 is TGTGCCAGCAGAGGACGGGTTAATGAAAAACTGTTTTTT. The J gene is TRBJ1-4, the V gene TRBV12-3 or TRBV12-4, with D unresolved. This CDR3 has 13 amino acids. V lost 6 bases and J lost 4, with 9 bases in between.

The V and J genes are TRBV5-4 and TRBJ2-1, with 9 bases matching TRBD2. In germline, CDR1 is SGHNT, CDR2 YYREEE (reference sequence). The ends lost 0 bases at V and 3 bases at J; junction bases unmatched: 7. The CDR3 sequence is 17 residues long. The CDR3 spells CASSLGGLAGIYNEQFF. For the CDR3, the DNA is TGTGCCAGCAGCTTGGGGGGGCTAGCGGGGATCTACAATGAGCAGTTCTTC.

This chain joins TRBV12-3 or TRBV12-4 and TRBJ1-1; D gene ambiguous. The CDR3 runs to 12 residues. V lost 6 bases and J lost 0, with 5 bases in between. The CDR3 DNA follows: TGTGCCAGCAGATCTTTGAACACTGAAGCTTTCTTT. Protein: CASRSLNTEAFF.

This sequence joins TRBV7-9 and TRBJ1-2; no definite D call. From germline, CDR1 is SEHNR and CDR2 FQNEAQ (reference sequence). The CDR3 runs 13 residues. Trimming left V 4 bases short and J 5 bases short, with 11 bases between. The DNA for the CDR3 is TGTGCCAGCAGCTCCCCTTCACTATATGGCTACACCTTC. Translating it yields CASSSPSLYGYTF.

The rearrangement joins TRBV12-3 or TRBV12-4 to TRBJ1-2, with D maybe TRBD1 (5 bases). The CDR3 runs to 13 residues. Trimming took off 3 bases at V and 6 bases at J, with 11 bases between the two ends. Written as DNA, the CDR3 is TGTGCCAGCAGTTTTTGGACACACAATGGCTACACCTTC. Residues: CASSFWTHNGYTF.

This chain joins TRBV24-1 and TRBJ2-3; TRBD1 aligns across 10 bases. Trimming at V came to 3 bases and at J to 2 bases, leaving 4 bases not matched to a gene. The length of the CDR3 is 16 residues. Germline lookup yields CDR1 KGHDR and CDR2 SFDVKD. CDR3 region: CATSDGTGENTDTQYF. CDR3 bases: TGTGCCACCAGTGATGGGACAGGGGAGAACACAGATACGCAGTATTTT.

The chain employs TRBV20-1 and TRBJ1-3; 8 bases match TRBD1. Per germline, CDR1 DFQATT and CDR2 SNEGSKA (reference sequence). This CDR3 has 14 residues. Germline trimming cut 5 bases from V and 3 bases from J; bases unmatched to any gene: 6. The CDR3 reads CSAGTGLNGNTIYF. The CDR3 nucleotides are TGCAGTGCTGGGACAGGCCTTAATGGAAACACCATATATTTT.

This clonotype appeared a few times. The chain carries TRBV9 and TRBJ2-7; 7 bases are a match to TRBD2. This CDR3 contains 15 residues. Losses at the gene ends were 0 bases for V and 2 bases for J; bases not matched to a gene: 5. Germline CDR1 is SGDLS and CDR2 is YYNGEE. The CDR3 coding sequence is TGTGCCAGCAGCGTAGGCCTAGCGGAGACCTACGAGCAGTACTTC. It is translated as CASSVGLAETYEQYF.

The rearrangement uses TRBV7-2 and TRBJ2-1; TRBD1 or TRBD2 may be the D gene (5 bases each). The CDR3 is 17 residues long. Trimming took 5 bases from V and 4 from J, leaving 21 bases between them. Germline CDR1 reads SGHTA; CDR2 reads FQGNSA. In nucleotides, the CDR3 is TGTGCCAGCAGCCTTGGGCCGGGGCGGCAGCCTTACAATGAGCAGTTCTTC. It yields the protein CASSLGPGRQPYNEQFF. The full variable domain, its missing parts supplied by reference TRBV7-2 and TRBJ2-1, is GAGVSQSPSNKVTEKGKDVELRCDPISGHTALYWYRQSLGQGLEFLIYFQGNSAPDKSGLPSDRFSAERTGGSVSTLTIQRTQQEDSAVYLCASSLGPGRQPYNEQFFGPGTRLTVL.